Presented here are 24 T cell receptor beta chains from one specimen sequenced in a study of CD8+ T cells in alopecia areata. Treatment of the sample: oral pan-JAK inhibitor, 5-10 mg twice daily. Sequencing used cDNA as its template, made by extracting RNA and reverse transcribing it. Measured with immunoSEQ multiplex PCR; TCRdb has only the in-frame clones, and not every one. The table records 190,000 or so clones, roughly three fifths of them present only once. Sequences were derived from CD4+ T cells sorted from blood, sampled at week 4, from a patient treated with tofacitinib. The receptors were gathered from a human donor with alopecia areata.

The V gene is TRBV30, the J gene TRBJ1-2, with D uncertain. This CDR3 spans 13 amino acids. The V and J ends lost 5 bases and 4 bases respectively, with 14 bases between them. Germline loops: CDR1 GTSNPN, CDR2 SVGIG (reference sequence). The CDR3 spells CAWLPSGSYGYTF. In DNA, the CDR3 is TGTGCCTGGTTGCCGTCGGGGTCCTATGGCTACACCTTC.

The V gene is TRBV30, the J gene TRBJ1-1; D is uncertain. The CDR3 consists of 14 residues. CDR1 and CDR2 from the germline V gene are GTSNPN and SVGIG (reference sequence). The germline V and J ends were trimmed by 4 bases and 1 base, with 13 bases remaining between them. CDR3 in amino acids: CAWNVVIGNTEAFF. As DNA, the CDR3 is TGTGCCTGGAATGTGGTAATTGGGAACACTGAAGCTTTCTTT.

The rearrangement joins TRBV10-3 to TRBJ2-5; 7 bases are a match to TRBD1. The CDR3 covers 14 residues. From germline, CDR1 is ENHRY and CDR2 SYGVKD. Trimming at V came to 2 bases and at J to 3 bases, leaving 3 bases not matched to a gene. This chain's CDR3 is CAISEITGEETQYF. In DNA form, the CDR3 reads TGTGCCATCAGTGAGATAACAGGGGAAGAGACCCAGTACTTC.

This clone was picked up a small number of times. The J gene is TRBJ2-7, the V gene TRBV10-3; 8 bases agree with TRBD1. Per germline, CDR1 ENHRY and CDR2 SYGVKD. V trimming: 5 bases; J trimming: 0 bases; junction bases outside the gene matches: 3. This CDR3 has 14 residues. CDR3 in DNA: TGTGCCATCAGTAGGACAGGGACCTCCTACGAGCAGTACTTC. Translation: CAISRTGTSYEQYF.

This chain joins TRBV7-2 and TRBJ2-5; 11 positions match TRBD1. Unmatched junction bases numbered 8, after V lost 0 bases and J lost 5 bases. Looked up from germline, CDR1 is SGHTA and CDR2 is FQGNSA. CDR3 length: 17 amino acids. The CDR3 coding sequence is TGTGCCAGCAGCTTAGCACCATCCGGGACAGGGGGTGAGACCCAGTACTTC. The encoded protein is CASSLAPSGTGGETQYF.

In this sample, this clone turned up once. This sequence joins TRBV2 and TRBJ2-1, with a weak D call TRBD2 (7 bases). The CDR3 contains 16 residues. The germline V gene has CDR1 SNHLY and CDR2 FYNNEI. Trimming pared 5 bases from V and 4 bases from J, leaving 18 bases between. The CDR3 region is CASSLGRDILYNEQFF. The CDR3 region has the DNA TGTGCCAGCAGTCTTGGGAGGGACATTCTATACAATGAGCAGTTCTTC.

This chain uses TRBV15 with TRBJ1-2, with a weak D call TRBD1 (5 bases). V was trimmed by 3 bases and J by 6 bases, leaving 20 bases between them. Germline V gene lookup returns CDR1 LNHNV and CDR2 YYDKDF (reference sequence). This CDR3 has 16 residues. The CDR3 DNA reads as TGTGCCACCAGCAGCGCCGCCTCCCAGGGTAGGCATGGCTACACCTTC. This codes for CATSSAASQGRHGYTF.

V is TRBV29-1 and J is TRBJ2-7; 8 nucleotides agree with TRBD2. The CDR3 totals 13 residues. V shed 5 bases, J shed 6 bases, and the junction held 9 bases outside the gene matches. Germline assignment: CDR1 SQVTM and CDR2 ANQGSEA. The DNA of the CDR3 is TGCAGCGTTTCACCCTCGGGGGGGGGCGAGCAGTACTTC. This gives the protein CSVSPSGGGEQYF.

The chain uses TRBV2 and TRBJ1-2; perhaps TRBD1 as D (6 bases). This CDR3 is 14 amino acids long. Between the trimmed V and J ends, which lost 6 bases and 7 bases, there was a span of 18 bases. The V gene's germline CDR1 is SNHLY and CDR2 FYNNEI. The CDR3 DNA reads TGTGCCAGCAGAATTCAAGGGGGGCTGGCTGGCTACACCTTC. Translation: CASRIQGGLAGYTF.

This chain connects TRBV5-4 to TRBJ1-3; 9 positions agree with TRBD1. Germline V gene lookup returns CDR1 SGHNT and CDR2 YYREEE (reference sequence). This CDR3 region has 15 residues. V shed 4 bases, J shed 4 bases, and the junction held 6 bases outside the gene matches. Here the CDR3 reads CASSIQGAGGNTIYF. DNA of the CDR3: TGTGCCAGCAGCATACAGGGGGCTGGAGGAAACACCATATATTTT. Full variable domain (rest looked up from reference TRBV5-4 and TRBJ1-3): ETGVTQSPTHLIKTRGQQVTLRCSSQSGHNTVSWYQQALGQGPQFIFQYYREEENGRGNFPPRFSGLQFPNYSSELNVNALELDDSALYLCASSIQGAGGNTIYFGEGSWLTVV.

The gene calls are TRBV11-2 and TRBJ2-5, with D possibly being TRBD1 (6 bases). The CDR3 sequence is 13 residues long. Germline V gives CDR1 SGHAT, CDR2 FQNNGV. V lost 4 bases, J lost 4 bases, and 10 bases lay in between. CDR3 protein: CASSSQGRETQYF. Written as DNA, the CDR3 is TGTGCCAGCAGCTCTCAGGGGCGAGAGACCCAGTACTTC.

This clone showed up just a few times. The chain carries TRBV29-1 and TRBJ2-3; D is unresolved. V lost 3 bases and J lost 1, with 17 bases in between. Germline V gene lookup returns CDR1 SQVTM and CDR2 ANQGSEA. CDR3 length equals 16 residues. Written as DNA, the CDR3 is TGCAGCGTTGATGGAATGAGACTTTTAGGCACAGATACGCAGTATTTT. This sequence encodes CSVDGMRLLGTDTQYF.

The CDR3 nucleotides read TGTGCCAGCAGCCTGGGACAGATGGAGACCCAGTACTTC. It encodes CASSLGQMETQYF. The rearrangement links TRBV5-4 to TRBJ2-5; TRBD1 matches 7 bases. The CDR3 has 13 residues. The V gene's germline CDR1 is SGHNT and CDR2 YYREEE (reference sequence). V lost 4 bases and J lost 5; bases outside the gene matches: 5.

In DNA form, the CDR3 reads TGTGCCAGCAGTCCCGGGACAGGGAGCTCCTACGAGCAGTACTTC. Amino acid sequence: CASSPGTGSSYEQYF. The chain couples TRBV6-6 to TRBJ2-7, with 9 bases matching TRBD1. Germline trimming cut 5 bases from V and 0 bases from J; bases unmatched to any gene: 5. Germline values: CDR1 MNHNY, CDR2 SVGAGI (reference sequence). This CDR3 spans 15 amino acids.

This chain connects TRBV30 to TRBJ1-6; the match to TRBD1 covers 7 bases. V shed 0 bases and J 10 bases; nucleotides not matched to a gene: 6. The CDR3 is 14 residues long. From germline, CDR1 is GTSNPN and CDR2 SVGIG (reference sequence). CDR3 region: CAWSVRQGGSPLHF. CDR3 coding DNA: TGTGCCTGGAGTGTTAGACAGGGTGGCTCACCCCTCCACTTT.

The rearrangement uses TRBV29-1 and TRBJ2-1; 9 bases fit TRBD1. V was clipped by 7 bases and J by 4 bases; unmatched bases: 17. The CDR3 runs 17 residues. Germline V gene data show CDR1 as SQVTM and CDR2 as ANQGSEA. CDR3 sequence reads: CSGRLTGGAGRYNEQFF. The CDR3 DNA sequence: TGCAGCGGCCGCCTTACAGGGGGCGCAGGAAGGTACAATGAGCAGTTCTTC.

This clone was detected only once. The chain recombines TRBV27 with TRBJ2-6; maybe TRBD1 (6 bases). CDR1 and CDR2 from the germline V gene are MNHEY and SMNVEV (reference sequence). This CDR3 is 16 amino acids long. The V end was cut by 5 bases, the J end by 1 base, with 12 bases between. The CDR3 loop is CASSLTGWSGANVLTF. In DNA, the CDR3 is TGTGCCAGCAGTCTCACAGGGTGGTCTGGGGCCAACGTCCTGACTTTC.

With respect to this clone: The sample has other DNA sequences that encode this CDR3 too. V gene TRBV5-4 combines with J gene TRBJ2-5; D gene ambiguous. The V gene's germline CDR1 is SGHNT and CDR2 YYREEE (reference sequence). This CDR3 has 11 residues. Deletions cut 1 base from V and 4 bases from J, with 2 bases between. CDR3 bases: TGTGCCAGCAGCTTGAGAGAGACCCAGTACTTC. This codes for CASSLRETQYF.

J is TRBJ2-6 and V is TRBV5-4; possible D gene TRBD1, 5 bases. Germline CDR1 reads SGHNT; CDR2 reads YYREEE (reference sequence). V was cut by 0 bases and J by 0 bases, with 13 bases left in between. The CDR3 spans 18 residues. The CDR3: CASSLALRASSGANVLTF. Here the CDR3 DNA reads TGTGCCAGCAGCTTGGCTCTCAGGGCAAGCTCTGGGGCCAACGTCCTGACTTTC. The full variable domain, its missing parts supplied by reference TRBV5-4 and TRBJ2-6, is ETGVTQSPTHLIKTRGQQVTLRCSSQSGHNTVSWYQQALGQGPQFIFQYYREEENGRGNFPPRFSGLQFPNYSSELNVNALELDDSALYLCASSLALRASSGANVLTFGAGSRLTVL.

V usage is TRBV29-1 and J usage is TRBJ1-1; 7 bases match TRBD1. The CDR3 length is 16 residues. Germline CDR1 reads SQVTM; CDR2 reads ANQGSEA. V lost 1 base, J lost 1 base, and 9 bases stayed unmatched. In DNA form, the CDR3 reads TGCAGCGTTGAAGGAGGACAGGTCCTGGGGAACACTGAAGCTTTCTTT. Encoded protein: CSVEGGQVLGNTEAFF.

The rearrangement joins TRBV30 to TRBJ2-3, with D possibly TRBD1 on 6 matching bases. Germline V gives CDR1 GTSNPN, CDR2 SVGIG (reference sequence). V lost 2 bases and J 0 bases, leaving 12 bases between the germline ends. The CDR3 runs 15 residues. The CDR3 DNA reads as TGTGCCTGGAGTACGAATCAGGGGAGCACAGATACGCAGTATTTT. The encoded protein is CAWSTNQGSTDTQYF. The full variable domain, with the rest looked up from reference TRBV30 and TRBJ2-3, is SQTIHQWPATLVQPVGSPLSLECTVEGTSNPNLYWYRQAAGRGLQLLFYSVGIGQISSEVPQNLSASRPQDRQFILSSKKLLLSDSGFYLCAWSTNQGSTDTQYFGPGTRLTVL.

V and J are TRBV29-1 and TRBJ2-7; no firm D call. The germline CDR1 and CDR2 sequences are SQVTM and ANQGSEA. The CDR3 extends over 13 amino acids. The V end lost 5 bases, the J end lost 3 bases, and 14 bases lay between the germline ends. This CDR3 reads CSVSPMLGYEQYF. CDR3 nucleotide sequence: TGCAGCGTTTCCCCCATGCTGGGCTACGAGCAGTACTTC.

This clone was seen only a few times. The V gene is TRBV4-2, the J gene TRBJ2-3, with TRBD2 matching 9 bases. With 0 bases clipped from V and 5 bases from J, the junction kept 12 bases outside the gene matches. There are 18 residues in the CDR3. Germline V gene sequence: CDR1 LGHNA, CDR2 YNFKEQ. The CDR3, as DNA: TGTGCCAGCAGCCAAGATGTGGGAACTAGCGGGTCTGGAGATACGCAGTATTTT. Translation gives CASSQDVGTSGSGDTQYF.

This clone was detected only once. This sequence joins TRBV6-5 and TRBJ1-2; tentatively, D is TRBD1 (5 bases). The CDR3 covers 13 residues. CDR1 is MNHEY, CDR2 SVGAGI, per germline. V lost 5 bases, J lost 1 base, and 8 bases lay in between. CDR3 residues: CASSPTVNYGYTF. DNA for the CDR3: TGTGCCAGCAGTCCGACAGTTAACTATGGCTACACCTTC.